The 17 T cell receptor beta chains below come from one sample, sequenced in a study of blood T cell repertoires in COVID-19. Clones were read by immunoSEQ multiplex PCR, and TCRdb kept only the in-frame ones, dropping some. The data hold 250,000 to 350,000 clones, with approximately 88% observed a single time. Sequenced input: peripheral blood. The receptors come from a human donor with COVID-19, enrolled during active disease. The donor label of this sample is uncertain.

The chain recombines TRBV7-8 with TRBJ1-5; 8 positions agree with TRBD1. Germline CDR1 and CDR2: SGHVS and FQNEAQ. The J segment lost 4 bases and the V segment lost 4 bases, leaving 3 bases of the junction unmatched. The CDR3 has 14 amino acids. CDR3 amino acids: CASSWGTGNQPQHF. In DNA, the CDR3 is TGTGCCAGCAGCTGGGGGACAGGAAATCAGCCCCAGCATTTT. Filled out from reference TRBV7-8 and TRBJ1-5, the complete variable domain reads GAGVSQSPRYKVAKRGQDVALRCDPISGHVSLFWYQQALGQGPEFLTYFQNEAQLDKSGLPSDRFFAERPEGSVSTLKIQRTQQEDSAVYLCASSWGTGNQPQHFGDGTRLSIL.

The chain links TRBV28 to TRBJ1-1; D is possibly TRBD1 (5 bases). The CDR3 contains 17 residues. CDR1 MDHEN and CDR2 SYDVKM come from the germline V gene. Trimming stripped 1 base from V and 0 bases from J, with 15 bases between. CDR3 in DNA: TGTGCCAGCAGTTTATTCAGTGGGTGGGGCATGAACACTGAAGCTTTCTTT. Encoded protein: CASSLFSGWGMNTEAFF.

The rearrangement links TRBV6-5 to TRBJ2-7; a weak D match, TRBD2 (6 bases). This CDR3 region has 14 residues. CDR1 is MNHEY and CDR2 is SVGAGI in the germline V gene. With 8 bases removed from V and 1 base from J, the gap between germline ends came to 15 bases. CDR3 in amino acids: CASGGSSGSYEQYF. CDR3 nucleotide sequence: TGTGCCAGCGGGGGGAGCTCGGGGTCCTACGAGCAGTACTTC.

V usage is TRBV18 and J usage is TRBJ2-5; 11 bases are a match to TRBD2. CDR1 KGHSH and CDR2 LQKENI come from the germline V gene. This CDR3 has 15 amino acids. V dropped 5 bases and J dropped 1; count of bases not matched to a gene: 3. As DNA, the CDR3 is TGTGCCAGCTCAACCGGGACTAGCGGCCAAGAGACCCAGTACTTC. This sequence encodes CASSTGTSGQETQYF.

The rearrangement links TRBV14 to TRBJ2-2, with D uncertain. Trimming took 7 bases from V and 0 from J, leaving 9 bases between them. The CDR3 extends over 14 amino acids. Germline V gene lookup returns CDR1 SGHDN and CDR2 FVKESK. The CDR3 nucleotides are TGTGCCAGCACCCTAAGTACGAACACCGGGGAGCTGTTTTTT. Translation: CASTLSTNTGELFF.

The V and J genes are TRBV5-1 and TRBJ2-7; 8 bases align to TRBD1. The CDR3 is 16 amino acids. Germline CDR1 reads SGHRS; CDR2 reads YFSETQ. The trim removed 0 bases at V and 3 bases at J, leaving 8 bases unmatched. This CDR3 is CASSLASGGLFYEQYF. CDR3 nucleotides: TGCGCCAGCAGCTTGGCGTCAGGGGGCCTGTTCTACGAGCAGTACTTC. The full variable domain, completed using reference TRBV5-1 and TRBJ2-7, is KAGVTQTPRYLIKTRGQQVTLSCSPISGHRSVSWYQQTPGQGLQFLFEYFSETQRNKGNFPGRFSGRQFSNSRSEMNVSTLELGDSALYLCASSLASGGLFYEQYFGPGTRLTVT.

The chain carries TRBV21-1 and TRBJ2-4; the table's D call TRBD2 went unverified against the DNA. TRBV21-1 is an annotated pseudogene. The CDR3 totals 19 residues. The CDR3 sequence is CASSKRGLAGGLAKNIQYF. The CDR3 DNA sequence: TGTGCCAGCAGCAAAAGGGGACTAGCGGGAGGATTAGCCAAAAACATTCAGTACTTC.

The chain joins TRBV6-2 or TRBV6-3 to TRBJ2-7; the D gene is possibly TRBD2 (6 bases). V lost 0 bases and J lost 0, with 18 bases in between. Germline loops: CDR1 MNHEY, CDR2 SVGEGT. This CDR3 region has 18 residues. The CDR3 region is CASSYSNQGGPYSYEQYF. The CDR3, as DNA: TGTGCCAGCAGTTACTCGAACCAAGGAGGGCCCTACTCCTACGAGCAGTACTTC.

On this clone: In the same sample, other DNA sequences code for this CDR3. The rearrangement joins TRBV2 to TRBJ2-2; tentatively, D is TRBD1 (5 bases). Deletions cut 3 bases from V and 4 bases from J, with 6 bases between. The germline CDR1 and CDR2 sequences are SNHLY and FYNNEI. The CDR3 loop spans 13 amino acids. In DNA, the CDR3 is TGTGCCAGCAGTGATCAGGGCACCGGGGAGCTGTTTTTT. This sequence encodes CASSDQGTGELFF.

This clone has a handful of counts. The chain recombines TRBV7-2 with TRBJ2-1, with 7 bases fitting TRBD2. V shed 4 bases and J 5 bases; nucleotides not matched to a gene: 17. Germline CDR1 and CDR2: SGHTA and FQGNSA. The CDR3 extends over 18 amino acids. CDR3 amino acids: CASSSPWGGRGVNNEQFF. CDR3 in DNA: TGTGCCAGCAGCTCTCCCTGGGGGGGGAGGGGAGTAAACAATGAGCAGTTCTTC.

The CDR3 region has the DNA TGTGCCAGCAGTTTATGGGGGACTAGCGGACGGGGGACAGATACGCAGTATTTT. This encodes CASSLWGTSGRGTDTQYF. J is TRBJ2-3 and V is TRBV28; 11 bases match TRBD2. This CDR3 is built from 18 residues. CDR1 is MDHEN and CDR2 is SYDVKM in the germline V gene. The trim removed 0 bases at V and 3 bases at J, leaving 8 bases unmatched.

The rearrangement uses TRBV9 and TRBJ2-3; TRBD2 matches at 8 bases. V was pared by 4 bases and J by 5 bases, with 12 bases of the junction left unmatched. Germline CDR1 and CDR2: SGDLS and YYNGEE. This CDR3 is built from 16 residues. DNA of the CDR3: TGTGCCAGCAGCACCAACTTAGCGGGGTTAGGAGATACGCAGTATTTT. Translation: CASSTNLAGLGDTQYF.

This chain uses TRBV5-1 with TRBJ2-7; TRBD1 is a possible D gene (6 bases). V was shortened by 0 bases and J by 1 base, with 14 bases between the two germline ends. CDR3 length: 16 amino acids. Germline V gene sequence: CDR1 SGHRS, CDR2 YFSETQ. In DNA, the CDR3 is TGCGCCAGCAGCTTGGAGTTCGGCAGGGGATCCTACGAGCAGTACTTC. Its translation: CASSLEFGRGSYEQYF.

This chain joins TRBV5-1 and TRBJ1-3; 9 nucleotides align to TRBD1. CDR1 is SGHRS and CDR2 is YFSETQ in the germline V gene. The CDR3 contains 15 residues. V lost 3 bases and J lost 0; bases outside the gene matches: 1. The CDR3 loop reads CASSWTGVSGNTIYF. In nucleotides, the CDR3 is TGCGCCAGCAGCTGGACAGGGGTCTCTGGAAACACCATATATTTT.

V usage is TRBV6-1 and J usage is TRBJ1-2; 7 nucleotides match TRBD1. The CDR3 covers 15 residues. The junction had 6 bases not matched to a gene; V was cut back by 2 bases and J by 3 bases. CDR1 is MNHNS and CDR2 is SASEGT in the germline V gene. In DNA form, the CDR3 reads TGTGCCAGCAGTGAATTGGGACAGCCCTACTATGGCTACACCTTC. Translating gives CASSELGQPYYGYTF.

This clone has just a few counts. The chain couples TRBV14 to TRBJ1-2; possible D gene TRBD1, 5 bases. Germline values: CDR1 SGHDN, CDR2 FVKESK. V was shortened by 2 bases and J by 2 bases, with 15 bases between the two germline ends. The CDR3 sequence is 16 residues long. In nucleotides, the CDR3 is TGTGCCAGCAGCCAATTCCAGGGCACGGCCAACTATGGCTACACCTTC. Its translation: CASSQFQGTANYGYTF.

This chain joins TRBV13 and TRBJ2-2; TRBD2 matches 12 bases. Germline loops: CDR1 PRHDT, CDR2 FYEKMQ (reference sequence). J lost 7 bases, V lost 6 bases, and 21 bases had no gene match. This CDR3 comprises 20 residues. The CDR3 region is CASRPATSGRRAYSVGELFF. CDR3 bases: TGTGCCAGCAGACCGGCGACTAGCGGGAGAAGGGCATATTCCGTCGGGGAGCTGTTTTTT.